This T cell receptor beta chain was profiled in a study of early T cells in non-severe SARS-CoV-2 infection. Study information: The input, bulk RNA from unsorted whole blood, was sequenced, and chains were unpaired.

cDNA molecules, individually, were tagged with unique molecular identifiers. Using its own MiXCR run on the 5' RACE reads, TCRdb lists one record per CDR3 protein. The sample contains tens of thousands of distinct CDR3 sequences, 6.2% of which appear only once. This clonotype was counted many times. Its antigen is undetermined. Notes on the study in general: There was a bias toward anti-spike CD8 responses in VDJdb matching, which missed private and CD4 specificities.

The CDR3 extends over 12 amino acids. Trimming pared 4 bases from V and 8 bases from J, leaving 11 bases between. From germline, CDR1 is MGHRA and CDR2 YSYEKL. The receptor was derived from an adult who was a healthcare worker with PCR-confirmed SARS-CoV-2 infection or an uninfected control (not recorded which). The sequencing sample was made of whole blood. This sequence joins TRBV4-1 and TRBJ1-1; D remains ambiguous. CDR3 coding DNA: TGCGCCAGCAGCCGAGACCTTTCGGAAGCTTTCTTT. Translation: CASSRDLSEAFF.